The T cell receptor (beta chain) described here comes from a study of blood T cell repertoires in COVID-19. Germline V gene data show CDR1 as SGHDT and CDR2 as YYEEEE. The V end was cut by 4 bases, the J end by 0 bases, with 11 bases between. CDR3 length equals 14 residues. This clone was picked up one time. TCRdb's copy holds only in-frame clones and misses some; the assay was immunoSEQ multiplex PCR. The data show about 110,000 clones, roughly 85% seen once. The chain links TRBV5-6 to TRBJ2-7; possibly TRBD2 for D (5 bases). Input material: peripheral blood. This clonotype originated in a human donor in a cohort sampled during active COVID-19. CDR3 nucleotides: TGTGCCAGCAGCACCGCGGGCGGCTCCTACGAGCAGTACTTC. Protein: CASSTAGGSYEQYF.